The 29 T cell receptor beta chains below come from one sample, sequenced in a study of blood T cell repertoires in COVID-19. Profiled with immunoSEQ multiplex PCR; TCRdb holds only in-frame clones, not every one. The sample gives 220,000 or so clones, around 90% of which show up once; more than 5.5% is in the top ten. Sequencing input: peripheral blood. The receptors originated from a man aged 55 to 70 who had recovered from COVID-19.

This chain uses TRBV28 with TRBJ2-7; 7 nucleotides match TRBD1. Germline V lookup: CDR1 MDHEN, CDR2 SYDVKM. The V and J ends lost 6 bases and 1 base, in that order; junction bases with no gene match: 15. The CDR3 is made up of 17 amino acids. The CDR3: CASRQSKGGSLSYEQYF. CDR3 sequence (DNA): TGTGCCAGCAGACAAAGCAAAGGGGGCTCTTTATCCTACGAGCAGTACTTC. Full variable domain (remainder filled in from reference TRBV28 and TRBJ2-7): DVKVTQSSRYLVKRTGEKVFLECVQDMDHENMFWYRQDPGLGLRLIYFSYDVKMKEKGDIPEGYSVSREKKERFSLILESASTNQTSMYLCASRQSKGGSLSYEQYFGPGTRLTVT.

This chain uses TRBV5-1 with TRBJ2-4; 7 bases match TRBD2. Germline V gene data show CDR1 as SGHRS and CDR2 as YFSETQ. The V segment lost 6 bases and the J segment 9 bases; nucleotides outside the gene matches: 12. The CDR3 covers 14 residues. The CDR3 DNA sequence: TGCGCCAGCACCCGTCAGGGAGGGGAAGGCATTCAGTACTTC. This encodes CASTRQGGEGIQYF.

This clone was observed a few times. The chain uses TRBV5-6 and TRBJ1-2; D might be TRBD1 (6 bases). The CDR3 is made up of 17 amino acids. Germline values: CDR1 SGHDT, CDR2 YYEEEE. V was pared by 2 bases and J by 6 bases, with 23 bases between. CDR3 DNA: TGTGCCAGCAGCTTCCGAGCTACAGGGTCTTTCGGGCATGGCTACACCTTC. Protein sequence: CASSFRATGSFGHGYTF.

The chain carries TRBV29-1 and TRBJ1-2; TRBD1 matches 10 bases. Germline V gene lookup returns CDR1 SQVTM and CDR2 ANQGSEA. Unmatched junction bases numbered 14, after V lost 6 bases and J lost 7 bases. The CDR3 sequence is 15 residues long. CDR3 DNA sequence: TGCAGCGTCGGGACAGGGGCCGCGATTTTAGGTGGCTACACCTTC. Translation gives CSVGTGAAILGGYTF.

This clone appeared a single time. V usage is TRBV5-1 and J usage is TRBJ1-2; D remains ambiguous. The CDR3 is 13 amino acids. Trimming removed 4 bases at V and 8 bases at J, with 15 bases between. Germline V gene sequence: CDR1 SGHRS, CDR2 YFSETQ. DNA for the CDR3: TGCGCCAGCAGCCCCTATGACACGCACGGCTACACCTTC. Its translation: CASSPYDTHGYTF. Filled out from reference TRBV5-1 and TRBJ1-2, the complete variable domain reads KAGVTQTPRYLIKTRGQQVTLSCSPISGHRSVSWYQQTPGQGLQFLFEYFSETQRNKGNFPGRFSGRQFSNSRSEMNVSTLELGDSALYLCASSPYDTHGYTFGSGTRLTVV.

The chain joins TRBV29-1 to TRBJ1-3; 8 bases are shared with TRBD1. The CDR3 runs to 16 residues. V dropped 6 bases and J dropped 2; count of bases not matched to a gene: 12. Germline V gene sequence: CDR1 SQVTM, CDR2 ANQGSEA. The CDR3 coding sequence is TGCAGCGTAGGCACAGGGGGAGGCTTCGCTGGAAACACCATATATTTT. Its translation is CSVGTGGGFAGNTIYF. The full variable domain, rest sourced from reference TRBV29-1 and TRBJ1-3, is SAVISQKPSRDICQRGTSLTIQCQVDSQVTMMFWYRQQPGQSLTLIATANQGSEATYESGFVIDKFPISRPNLTFSTLTVSNMSPEDSSIYLCSVGTGGGFAGNTIYFGEGSWLTVV.

The rearrangement links TRBV7-2 to TRBJ1-6; D remains unclear. Germline CDR1 reads SGHTA; CDR2 reads FQGNSA. This CDR3 spans 14 amino acids. V was shortened by 1 base and J by 8 bases, with 9 bases between the two germline ends. DNA of the CDR3: TGTGCCAGCAGCTTAGTTGGCGGAGATTCACCCCTCCACTTT. Its translation: CASSLVGGDSPLHF.

This chain joins TRBV20-1 and TRBJ1-1; possibly TRBD1 for D (5 bases). There are 11 residues in the CDR3. Trimming stripped 5 bases from V and 6 bases from J, with 10 bases between. Germline assignment: CDR1 DFQATT and CDR2 SNEGSKA (reference sequence). This CDR3 reads CSAQGFAEAFF. CDR3 in DNA: TGCAGTGCTCAGGGATTCGCTGAAGCTTTCTTT.

This chain uses TRBV7-2 with TRBJ2-1, with 8 bases identical to TRBD2. Germline CDR1 and CDR2: SGHTA and FQGNSA. This CDR3 is 15 amino acids long. The V gene end was trimmed by 0 bases and the J gene end by 4 bases; junction bases not matched to a gene: 2. The CDR3 coding sequence is TGTGCCAGCAGCTTAGCAGCGGGAGAGTACAATGAGCAGTTCTTC. It codes for CASSLAAGEYNEQFF.

This chain uses TRBV18 with TRBJ1-2, with D possibly matching TRBD1 (6 bases). The CDR3 runs 14 residues. Germline CDR1 KGHSH, CDR2 LQKENI. Between the trimmed V and J ends, which lost 3 bases and 3 bases, there was a span of 11 bases. The CDR3 region has the DNA TGTGCCAGCTCACCCCCCTACAGGGACTATGGCTACACCTTC. Protein sequence: CASSPPYRDYGYTF.

The chain carries TRBV6-6 and TRBJ1-1, with D uncertain. Germline V gene sequence: CDR1 MNHNY, CDR2 SVGAGI (reference sequence). The CDR3 consists of 11 residues. Trimming left V 3 bases short and J 6 bases short, with 5 bases between. CDR3 sequence reads: CASSYRAEAFF. CDR3 nucleotides: TGTGCCAGCAGTTATCGAGCTGAAGCTTTCTTT.

This clone was seen a handful of times. V and J are TRBV3-1 (or the pseudogene TRBV3-2) and TRBJ1-4, with no clear D. Germline assignment: CDR1 LGHDT and CDR2 YNNKEL (reference sequence). Trimming pared 4 bases from V and 4 bases from J, leaving 10 bases between. The CDR3 length is 14 residues. The chain's CDR3 is CASSRRGGNEKLFF. The CDR3 DNA sequence: TGTGCCAGCAGCCGACGGGGAGGTAATGAAAAACTGTTTTTT.

The J gene is TRBJ2-3, the V gene TRBV3-1 (or the pseudogene TRBV3-2), with TRBD2 identical over 11 bases. CDR1 and CDR2 from the germline V gene are LGHDT and YNNKEL (reference sequence). This CDR3 is 15 amino acids long. J lost 3 bases, V lost 6 bases, and 5 bases had no gene match. This chain's CDR3 is CASRLSGRATDTQYF. The CDR3 coding sequence is TGTGCCAGCAGACTTAGCGGGAGGGCAACAGATACGCAGTATTTT.

The chain employs TRBV18 and TRBJ1-4, with D perhaps matching TRBD1 (5 bases). Trimming left V 8 bases short and J 7 bases short, with 14 bases between. The CDR3 loop spans 13 amino acids. Looked up from germline, CDR1 is KGHSH and CDR2 is LQKENI. In DNA form, the CDR3 reads TGTGCCAGCAGTAGGGGCCAAGGTGAAAAACTGTTTTTT. Its translation: CASSRGQGEKLFF.

The chain couples TRBV19 to TRBJ2-7; D is possibly TRBD1 (5 bases). Germline V CDR1 and CDR2: LNHDA, SQIVND (reference sequence). Between the trimmed V and J ends, which lost 8 bases and 3 bases, there was a span of 17 bases. CDR3 length equals 14 residues. Here the CDR3 reads CASGPGRVNYEQYF. The DNA of the CDR3 is TGTGCCAGTGGACCGGGCAGGGTTAACTACGAGCAGTACTTC.

The chain joins TRBV19 to TRBJ2-1; the match to TRBD2 covers 7 bases. The CDR3 totals 15 residues. Germline V lookup: CDR1 LNHDA, CDR2 SQIVND (reference sequence). The ends lost 6 bases at V and 0 bases at J; junction bases unmatched: 5. Here the CDR3 DNA reads TGTGCCAGTAGGCGGGAGCGGAGCTCCTACAATGAGCAGTTCTTC. Amino acid sequence: CASRRERSSYNEQFF.

The chain couples TRBV28 to TRBJ1-2; D is perhaps TRBD1 (6 bases). With 7 bases removed from V and 8 bases from J, the gap between germline ends came to 14 bases. The germline CDR1 and CDR2 sequences are MDHEN and SYDVKM. The CDR3 has 12 amino acids. The CDR3 loop reads CASTAQGYGYTF. CDR3 DNA: TGTGCCAGCACAGCACAGGGCTACGGCTACACCTTC.

This clone is a singleton in its sample. This chain connects TRBV6-5 to TRBJ1-5; D might be TRBD1 (5 bases). Looked up from germline, CDR1 is MNHEY and CDR2 is SVGAGI. There are 15 residues in the CDR3. The V end was cut by 5 bases, the J end by 4 bases, with 15 bases between. CDR3 loop: CASSTSPGVNQPQHF. The CDR3 DNA follows: TGTGCCAGCAGTACGTCCCCGGGGGTGAATCAGCCCCAGCATTTT.

The V gene is TRBV5-1, the J gene TRBJ1-4; D call uncertain. The CDR3 sequence is 14 residues long. Germline V gives CDR1 SGHRS, CDR2 YFSETQ. The ends were cut back, 0 bases at V and 6 bases at J, with 9 bases in the middle. The CDR3 coding sequence is TGCGCCAGCAGCTTGGCGAGGGCGGATGAAAAACTGTTTTTT. It codes for CASSLARADEKLFF.

The V gene is TRBV7-2, the J gene TRBJ2-3; TRBD2 agrees at 7 bases. V lost 4 bases, J lost 4 bases, and 17 bases stayed unmatched. In germline, CDR1 is SGHTA, CDR2 FQGNSA. The CDR3 covers 18 residues. The CDR3 sequence: CASSSVAGRGRGSDTQYF. CDR3 coding DNA: TGTGCCAGCAGCTCCGTTGCGGGGCGCGGGAGAGGATCAGATACGCAGTATTTT.

The V call is TRBV13, the J call TRBJ2-1; 12 nucleotides align to TRBD2. CDR1 and CDR2 from the germline V gene are PRHDT and FYEKMQ (reference sequence). The CDR3 sequence is 16 residues long. V shed 4 bases and J 6 bases; nucleotides not matched to a gene: 7. This CDR3 is CASSSPTSGGPNEQFF. CDR3 nucleotide sequence: TGTGCCAGCAGCTCCCCAACTAGCGGGGGGCCCAATGAGCAGTTCTTC.

This sequence joins TRBV19 and TRBJ2-1; 10 positions match TRBD2. V lost 1 base, J lost 10 bases, and 4 bases stayed unmatched. The CDR3 is 14 amino acids. CDR1 LNHDA and CDR2 SQIVND come from the germline V gene (reference sequence). The CDR3 sequence: CASSIVAGGGEQFF. In DNA, the CDR3 is TGTGCCAGTAGTATAGTAGCGGGGGGAGGAGAGCAGTTCTTC. The whole variable domain, remainder taken from reference TRBV19 and TRBJ2-1, is DGGITQSPKYLFRKEGQNVTLSCEQNLNHDAMYWYRQDPGQGLRLIYYSQIVNDFQKGDIAEGYSVSREKKESFPLTVTSAQKNPTAFYLCASSIVAGGGEQFFGPGTRLTVL.

This clone was seen just once. The genes are TRBV7-2 and TRBJ2-6; D not certain. V shed 5 bases and J shed 0 bases, with 11 bases lying between them. Germline V gene data show CDR1 as SGHTA and CDR2 as FQGNSA. The CDR3 length is 16 residues. The CDR3 reads CASSPLRNSGANVLTF. The DNA for the CDR3 is TGTGCCAGCAGCCCACTCAGGAACTCTGGGGCCAACGTCCTGACTTTC.

This chain connects TRBV29-1 to TRBJ2-5, with TRBD2 as a possible D gene (6 bases). This CDR3 contains 13 residues. Germline V gene data show CDR1 as SQVTM and CDR2 as ANQGSEA. V lost 2 bases and J 2 bases, leaving 9 bases between the germline ends. The CDR3 region has the DNA TGCAGCGTTGAATGGAGGGCGCAAGAGACCCAGTACTTC. It yields the protein CSVEWRAQETQYF.

The chain is built from TRBV19 and TRBJ1-3; D might be TRBD1 (5 bases). CDR1 and CDR2 from the germline V gene are LNHDA and SQIVND (reference sequence). The germline V and J ends were trimmed by 7 bases and 0 bases, with 16 bases remaining between them. The CDR3 contains 16 residues. The CDR3 DNA follows: TGTGCCAGTAATCAGCAGGGACTACGCTCTGGAAACACCATATATTTT. It codes for CASNQQGLRSGNTIYF. Full variable domain (outside the CDR3, taken from reference TRBV19 and TRBJ1-3): DGGITQSPKYLFRKEGQNVTLSCEQNLNHDAMYWYRQDPGQGLRLIYYSQIVNDFQKGDIAEGYSVSREKKESFPLTVTSAQKNPTAFYLCASNQQGLRSGNTIYFGEGSWLTVV.

This rearrangement joins TRBV6-6 to TRBJ2-7, with D possibly matching TRBD2 (6 bases). CDR3 size: 14 residues. Trimming took 7 bases from V and 1 from J, leaving 14 bases between them. Germline loops: CDR1 MNHNY, CDR2 SVGAGI (reference sequence). The CDR3: CASTPTGSSYEQYF. Written as DNA, the CDR3 is TGTGCCAGCACACCCACCGGGAGTTCCTACGAGCAGTACTTC.

The chain combines TRBV27 with TRBJ1-4; a possible D gene is TRBD1 (6 bases). Looked up from germline, CDR1 is MNHEY and CDR2 is SMNVEV (reference sequence). CDR3 length equals 14 residues. Trimming took off 1 base at V and 8 bases at J, with 11 bases between the two ends. The CDR3 nucleotides are TGTGCCAGCAGTTTATTGGGGGCAAGGGAAAAACTGTTTTTT. This gives the protein CASSLLGAREKLFF.

DNA for the CDR3: TGTGCCAGTAGTATTTCCCGGACAGGGGACCATGGCTACACCTTC. The encoded protein is CASSISRTGDHGYTF. This rearrangement joins TRBV19 to TRBJ1-2; 9 nucleotides align to TRBD1. CDR1 and CDR2 from the germline V gene are LNHDA and SQIVND (reference sequence). The junction had 8 bases not matched to a gene; V was cut back by 3 bases and J by 6 bases. This CDR3 is 15 amino acids long.

The chain is built from TRBV18 and TRBJ1-2; D remains ambiguous. The CDR3 consists of 15 residues. The germline gives CDR1 KGHSH, CDR2 LQKENI. The germline V and J ends were trimmed by 3 bases and 6 bases, with 17 bases remaining between them. CDR3 loop: CASSPHPVDLDGYTF. The CDR3 DNA sequence: TGTGCCAGCTCACCTCACCCGGTTGACTTGGATGGCTACACCTTC.